Listed here are 28 T cell receptor beta chains from one sample, sequenced in a study of blood T cell repertoires in COVID-19 (dated by TCRdb to about 2020). Library generation was performed with the immunoSEQ multiplex PCR assay. TCRdb mirrors the immuneACCESS table, restricted to in-frame sequences. Some clones are absent from its copies; in checked studies, under half trace to an unresolved V gene, and the reason for the others is unknown. The sample has about 140,000 clones on record, roughly 81% of them singletons. Roughly 10% of the sample goes to the ten largest clones. The specimen sequenced was peripheral blood. The receptor source for this set is a woman between 50 and 59 years old with active or convalescent COVID-19.

This chain joins TRBV7-9 and TRBJ1-2; D possibly corresponds to TRBD1 (6 bases). The CDR3 is made up of 14 amino acids. The germline V gene encodes CDR1 SEHNR and CDR2 FQNEAQ (reference sequence). Deletions cut 10 bases from V and 4 bases from J, with 19 bases between. The CDR3 DNA is TGTGCCATCTACGGGGGGCCCGTCGGCTATGGCTACACCTTC. It codes for CAIYGGPVGYGYTF.

The table lists this clone with a count of one. CDR3 DNA: TGTGCCAGTAGTATATTTTACCAGGATACGCAGTATTTT. Residues: CASSIFYQDTQYF. The V gene is TRBV19, the J gene TRBJ2-3; D unclear. V lost 2 bases to trimming and J lost 6 bases, with 9 bases between them. CDR1 LNHDA and CDR2 SQIVND come from the germline V gene (reference sequence). This CDR3 spans 13 amino acids.

The chain combines TRBV29-1 with TRBJ1-2; maybe TRBD1 (5 bases). The V end was cut by 3 bases, the J end by 4 bases, with 12 bases between. This CDR3 has 13 amino acids. Germline assignment: CDR1 SQVTM and CDR2 ANQGSEA. This CDR3 is CSVESGGGYGYTF. DNA of the CDR3: TGCAGCGTTGAGAGCGGGGGAGGCTATGGCTACACCTTC.

This rearrangement joins TRBV10-3 to TRBJ2-7; TRBD1 might be the D (5 bases). From germline, CDR1 is ENHRY and CDR2 SYGVKD. The CDR3 sequence is 14 residues long. V lost 0 bases, J lost 2 bases, and 8 bases lay in between. Here the CDR3 reads CAISESDRTYEQYF. CDR3 coding DNA: TGTGCCATCAGTGAGTCCGACAGAACCTACGAGCAGTACTTC.

This chain joins TRBV6-5 and TRBJ1-5; 9 bases map to TRBD1. Germline V gene sequence: CDR1 MNHEY, CDR2 SVGAGI. V gave up 6 bases and J gave up 0 bases; unmatched junction bases: 3. CDR3 length equals 15 residues. Written as DNA, the CDR3 is TGTGCCAGCAGCCCGGACAGGGGTAGCAATCAGCCCCAGCATTTT. The encoded protein is CASSPDRGSNQPQHF.

The chain joins TRBV29-1 to TRBJ1-2; D unresolved. Germline CDR1 SQVTM, CDR2 ANQGSEA. This CDR3 spans 12 amino acids. Trimming removed 8 bases from V and 3 bases from J, with 13 bases in between. CDR3 region: CSITEVDYGYTF. The DNA for the CDR3 is TGCAGCATAACTGAGGTGGACTATGGCTACACCTTC.

V gene TRBV6-5 combines with J gene TRBJ2-7; no clear D. Trimming removed 7 bases from V and 4 bases from J, with 8 bases in between. The CDR3 is 11 amino acids. Per the germline V gene, CDR1 is MNHEY and CDR2 is SVGAGI. Here the CDR3 reads CASTTAYEQYF. DNA for the CDR3: TGTGCCAGCACAACCGCGTACGAGCAGTACTTC.

V is TRBV3-1 (or the pseudogene TRBV3-2) and J is TRBJ2-5; D is perhaps TRBD2 (5 bases). The CDR3 runs to 18 residues. Germline V gene sequence: CDR1 LGHDT, CDR2 YNNKEL (reference sequence). Trimming left V 2 bases short and J 1 base short, with 20 bases between. Here the CDR3 reads CASSQRKGGLRVQETQYF. CDR3 DNA sequence: TGTGCCAGCAGCCAACGAAAAGGCGGGCTACGTGTCCAAGAGACCCAGTACTTC.

The chain links TRBV5-4 to TRBJ1-2; possibly TRBD1 for D (5 bases). Germline CDR1 is SGHNT and CDR2 is YYREEE (reference sequence). V lost 3 bases and J lost 0, with 12 bases in between. The CDR3 has 15 residues. The CDR3 reads CASSSGHKANYGYTF. The CDR3 DNA sequence: TGTGCCAGCAGCTCAGGACATAAAGCTAACTATGGCTACACCTTC.

The chain carries TRBV30 and TRBJ1-6, with D unresolved. CDR3 length: 13 residues. The germline gives CDR1 GTSNPN, CDR2 SVGIG (reference sequence). Trimming shortened V by 4 bases and J by 5 bases, and 9 bases separated the two germline ends. CDR3 in DNA: TGTGCCTGGAACAGAGAAGATAATTCACCCCTCCACTTT. Translation: CAWNREDNSPLHF.

The V and J genes are TRBV14 and TRBJ2-5, with TRBD2 matching 9 bases. Trimming at V came to 1 base and at J to 4 bases, leaving 1 base not matched to a gene. The germline CDR1 and CDR2 sequences are SGHDN and FVKESK. This CDR3 comprises 14 residues. The CDR3 region is CASSQGLAVETQYF. CDR3 nucleotides: TGTGCCAGCAGCCAAGGACTAGCGGTAGAGACCCAGTACTTC.

This chain joins TRBV7-2 and TRBJ2-6; 8 nucleotides align to TRBD1. Germline CDR1 SGHTA, CDR2 FQGNSA. The CDR3 length is 17 residues. Trimming took 3 bases from V and 0 from J; bases not matched to a gene: 4. The CDR3 DNA sequence: TGTGCCAGCAGCTTCGGACAGGGCGACTCTGGGGCCAACGTCCTGACTTTC. Amino acid sequence: CASSFGQGDSGANVLTF. The full variable domain, in which reference TRBV7-2 and TRBJ2-6 provide the parts outside the CDR3, is GAGVSQSPSNKVTEKGKDVELRCDPISGHTALYWYRQSLGQGLEFLIYFQGNSAPDKSGLPSDRFSAERTGGSVSTLTIQRTQQEDSAVYLCASSFGQGDSGANVLTFGAGSRLTVL.

The chain has TRBV18 and TRBJ2-6, with a tentative D call TRBD2 (6 bases). Germline V gene lookup returns CDR1 KGHSH and CDR2 LQKENI. The length of the CDR3 is 18 residues. The germline V and J ends were trimmed by 3 bases and 1 base, with 16 bases remaining between them. Here the CDR3 reads CASSPLDARGSGANVLTF. The CDR3 DNA follows: TGTGCCAGCTCACCTTTAGACGCGCGGGGATCTGGGGCCAACGTCCTGACTTTC. Supplemented by reference TRBV18 and TRBJ2-6, the full variable domain reads NAGVMQNPRHLVRRRGQEARLRCSPMKGHSHVYWYRQLPEEGLKFMVYLQKENIIDESGMPKERFSAEFPKEGPSILRIQQVVRGDSAAYFCASSPLDARGSGANVLTFGAGSRLTVL.

The V call is TRBV19, the J call TRBJ1-2, with TRBD1 matching over 8 bases. The CDR3 is 14 residues long. CDR1 and CDR2 from the germline V gene are LNHDA and SQIVND (reference sequence). V lost 5 bases, J lost 5 bases, and 7 bases stayed unmatched. The CDR3 coding sequence is TGTGCCAGTAGTCCACGGACAGGGCCGTATGGCTACACCTTC. Its translation: CASSPRTGPYGYTF.

The V gene is TRBV4-2, the J gene TRBJ2-6; a possible D gene is TRBD2 (6 bases). Between the trimmed V and J ends, which lost 1 base and 4 bases, there was a span of 8 bases. Germline CDR1 and CDR2: LGHNA and YNFKEQ. This CDR3 spans 15 amino acids. CDR3 sequence: CASSQGGTGANVLTF. CDR3 nucleotides: TGTGCCAGCAGCCAAGGCGGGACCGGGGCCAACGTCCTGACTTTC.

The gene calls are TRBV29-1 and TRBJ1-1, with a weak D call TRBD1 (5 bases). Trimming cost V 1 base and J 5 bases, with 11 bases left between them. Germline V gene sequence: CDR1 SQVTM, CDR2 ANQGSEA. The CDR3 runs 13 residues. The CDR3 here is CSVEGRKGTEAFF. DNA for the CDR3: TGCAGCGTTGAAGGCAGAAAGGGGACTGAAGCTTTCTTT.

This chain joins TRBV12-3 or TRBV12-4 and TRBJ2-5; 9 bases match TRBD2. This CDR3 is 12 amino acids long. Losses at the gene ends were 6 bases for V and 14 bases for J; bases not matched to a gene: 10. The chain's CDR3 is CASRPGLARFYF. The CDR3, as DNA: TGTGCCAGCAGGCCGGGACTAGCCCGATTTTACTTC.

V is TRBV29-1 and J is TRBJ1-5; 7 bases match TRBD1. CDR1 is SQVTM, CDR2 ANQGSEA, per germline. This CDR3 is 13 amino acids long. V was clipped by 4 bases and J by 6 bases; unmatched bases: 6. The CDR3 DNA reads TGCAGCGTTGGTGGGACAGCGGGTCAGCCCCAGCATTTT. It encodes CSVGGTAGQPQHF.

The rearrangement links TRBV30 to TRBJ1-2; D ambiguous. Trimming stripped 3 bases from V and 2 bases from J, with 10 bases between. Germline V gives CDR1 GTSNPN, CDR2 SVGIG (reference sequence). CDR3 size: 13 residues. The CDR3 nucleotides are TGTGCCTGGAGCCTTACAATGAACTATGGCTACACCTTC. Amino acids: CAWSLTMNYGYTF.

This rearrangement joins TRBV9 to TRBJ2-3; weak D call: TRBD2 (5 bases). This CDR3 comprises 16 residues. Between the trimmed V and J ends, which lost 1 base and 2 bases, there was a span of 14 bases. Per the germline V gene, CDR1 is SGDLS and CDR2 is YYNGEE. The CDR3 region is CASSVSGRDPTDTQYF. The CDR3, as DNA: TGTGCCAGCAGCGTATCAGGACGGGATCCCACAGATACGCAGTATTTT.

This chain links TRBV6-5 with TRBJ1-2, with TRBD1 matching 11 bases. V shed 6 bases, J shed 4 bases, and the junction held 7 bases outside the gene matches. The CDR3 has 15 residues. Germline CDR1 MNHEY, CDR2 SVGAGI. The CDR3 here is CASSAPGQGAYGYTF. The CDR3 region has the DNA TGTGCCAGCAGCGCACCAGGACAGGGGGCCTATGGCTACACCTTC.

V usage is TRBV7-2 and J usage is TRBJ2-5; maybe TRBD2 (7 bases). V was clipped by 5 bases and J by 9 bases, with 22 bases between them. CDR3 length equals 15 residues. Germline CDR1 and CDR2: SGHTA and FQGNSA. CDR3 DNA: TGTGCCAGCAGCCTAAACAGGGCGCGGGGGAAGGCCCAGTACTTC. Amino acid sequence: CASSLNRARGKAQYF.

V usage is TRBV5-6 and J usage is TRBJ1-1; D is ambiguous. Trimming pared 4 bases from V and 2 bases from J, leaving 15 bases between. CDR3 length equals 15 residues. Per the germline V gene, CDR1 is SGHDT and CDR2 is YYEEEE. CDR3 in DNA: TGTGCCAGCAGCGCCCCCGGGAAGCTTAACACTGAAGCTTTCTTT. Its translation: CASSAPGKLNTEAFF. The full variable domain, completed using reference TRBV5-6 and TRBJ1-1, is DAGVTQSPTHLIKTRGQQVTLRCSPKSGHDTVSWYQQALGQGPQFIFQYYEEEERQRGNFPDRFSGHQFPNYSSELNVNALLLGDSALYLCASSAPGKLNTEAFFGQGTRLTVV.

The rearrangement links TRBV28 to TRBJ1-6; tentative D call: TRBD1 (5 bases). The germline gives CDR1 MDHEN, CDR2 SYDVKM. Trimming removed 2 bases from V and 5 bases from J, with 7 bases in between. The CDR3 extends over 14 amino acids. The CDR3 DNA reads TGTGCCAGCAGTTTAAGCAGGGATAATTCACCCCTCCACTTT. Translated, it gives CASSLSRDNSPLHF.

CDR3 loop: CASSQELNTEAFF. The DNA of the CDR3 is TGTGCCAGCAGCCAGGAGTTGAACACTGAAGCTTTCTTT. This chain links TRBV3-1 (or the pseudogene TRBV3-2) with TRBJ1-1, with D unclear. V lost 3 bases and J 0 bases, leaving 5 bases between the germline ends. The CDR3 runs to 13 residues. CDR1 and CDR2 from the germline V gene are LGHDT and YNNKEL (reference sequence).

This sequence joins TRBV9 and TRBJ2-1; 9 bases are a match to TRBD2. Germline CDR1 SGDLS, CDR2 YYNGEE. V lost 2 bases to trimming and J lost 0 bases; unmatched junction nucleotides: 0. CDR3 size: 15 residues. CDR3 coding DNA: TGTGCCAGCAGCGTGGGACTAGCCTCCTACAATGAGCAGTTCTTC. This translates into CASSVGLASYNEQFF.

This chain connects TRBV6-5 to TRBJ2-7; 12 bases fit TRBD1. V lost 7 bases to trimming and J lost 2 bases; unmatched junction nucleotides: 3. CDR3 length: 14 residues. Germline V gene data show CDR1 as MNHEY and CDR2 as SVGAGI. For the CDR3, the DNA is TGTGCCAGCACCCGGGACAGGGGGCCCTACGAGCAGTACTTC. Its protein is CASTRDRGPYEQYF.

This clone was picked up a small number of times. V is TRBV4-2 and J is TRBJ2-7, with 7 positions matching TRBD2. The CDR3 contains 14 residues. CDR1 and CDR2 (germline): LGHNA, YNFKEQ. After removal of 1 base from V and 3 bases from J, the junction contained 3 bases not matched to a gene. The CDR3 here is CASSQAGGLYEQYF. The DNA for the CDR3 is TGTGCCAGCAGCCAAGCGGGAGGCCTCTACGAGCAGTACTTC.